This T cell receptor (beta chain) was sequenced in a study of T cells in localized non-small cell lung cancer. Regarding the study as a whole: Appearance in adjacent lung was seen for a median around 60 of the top 100 tumor clones. Heterogeneity within the tumor remains possible, as just one region underwent sequencing.

Assay: immunoSEQ multiplex PCR; the TCRdb copy retains only in-frame clones and omits some. The repertoire has about 31,000 clones, about 88% of them found once; the top ten carry around 10%. V was clipped by 5 bases and J by 4 bases, with 3 bases between them. The length of the CDR3 is 11 residues. Germline V CDR1 and CDR2: PRHDT, FYEKMQ (reference sequence). Note on this clone: The antigen is not known.

This receptor was taken from a woman between 35 and 75 years old with stage I lung adenocarcinoma. J is TRBJ2-1 and V is TRBV13; D gene ambiguous. The sample in question was peripheral blood, obtained before any cancer treatment. As DNA, the CDR3 is TGTGCCAGCAGCAGATACAATGAGCAGTTCTTC. It specifies CASSRYNEQFF.